These 28 T cell receptor beta chains came from one sample sequenced in a study of monozygotic twins with inflammatory bowel disease (dated by TCRdb to between 2018 and 2020). Libraries were made using 5' RACE. Reads for this sample came from an Illumina HiSeq 2500. TCRdb reprocessed the sequencing reads and holds a single record per CDR3 protein sequence, with no DNA. This specimen's table enumerates approximately 330,000 distinct CDR3 sequences. The ten largest clones represent 2% to 2.5% of the sample. Material for sequencing was blood. The receptors were gathered from a human donor with ulcerative colitis or Crohn's disease, or a healthy co-twin of an affected twin (not recorded which).

The rearrangement uses TRBV2 and TRBJ1-2; TCRdb indicates TRBD1, and absent DNA this call remains unverified. The germline V gene has CDR1 SNHLY and CDR2 FYNNEI. The CDR3 covers 17 residues. The CDR3 loop reads CASSEVTGTGTNYGYTF.

The chain joins TRBV20-1 to TRBJ1-1; TCRdb reports TRBD1, a call that lacks DNA to check it against. CDR1 DFQATT and CDR2 SNEGSKA come from the germline V gene (reference sequence). This CDR3 contains 13 residues. The CDR3: CSADTTGWAEAFF.

This sequence joins TRBV7-2 and TRBJ1-3. The CDR3 sequence is 13 residues long. The germline V gene encodes CDR1 SGHTA and CDR2 FQGNSA. CDR3 residues: CASSLSNGNTIYF.

The chain recombines TRBV14 with TRBJ2-1; there is no DNA to check the TCRdb D call of TRBD1. Germline lookup yields CDR1 SGHDN and CDR2 FVKESK. CDR3 length: 14 residues. CDR3: CASSQETGGWEQFF. Complete variable domain (other parts from reference TRBV14 and TRBJ2-1): EAGVTQFPSHSVIEKGQTVTLRCDPISGHDNLYWYRRVMGKEIKFLLHFVKESKQDESGMPNNRFLAERTGGTYSTLKVQPAELEDSGVYFCASSQETGGWEQFFGPGTRLTVL.

This chain connects TRBV7-2 to TRBJ2-1. The length of the CDR3 is 13 residues. Germline CDR1 reads SGHTA; CDR2 reads FQGNSA. CDR3 protein: CASSSISYNEQFF.

V gene TRBV12-3 or TRBV12-4 combines with J gene TRBJ2-3. The CDR3 runs to 16 residues. The CDR3 spells CASSLMTPISTDTQYF.

The chain couples TRBV6-2 or TRBV6-3 to TRBJ1-1; TCRdb lists TRBD1, though no DNA is available to test this call. Germline loops: CDR1 MNHEY, CDR2 SVGEGT. The CDR3 sequence is 17 residues long. Here the CDR3 reads CASSPRRTGKVYTEAFF.

The chain carries TRBV7-2 and TRBJ2-7; TCRdb returns TRBD1, unconfirmable since there is no DNA. In germline, CDR1 is SGHTA, CDR2 FQGNSA. The CDR3 is 16 amino acids. Here the CDR3 reads CASSLGRRQGADEQYF.

The V call is TRBV6-2 or TRBV6-3, the J call TRBJ1-5. The CDR3 contains 14 residues. The germline V gene has CDR1 MNHEY and CDR2 SVGEGT. The CDR3 sequence: CASDRSGSNQPQHF.

The chain recombines TRBV5-1 with TRBJ1-5; the D call of TRBD1 rests on TCRdb alone, since no DNA is present to check it. Germline CDR1 reads SGHRS; CDR2 reads YFSETQ. The CDR3 length is 15 residues. CDR3 in amino acids: CASSLGTGAEQPQHF.

This chain joins TRBV27 and TRBJ2-7; TCRdb lists TRBD1, though no DNA is available to test this call. CDR3 length: 14 residues. The germline V gene has CDR1 MNHEY and CDR2 SMNVEV (reference sequence). The CDR3 here is CASSQRDSSYEQYF.

The chain has TRBV9 and TRBJ2-7; TCRdb's D gene call, TRBD2, goes unchecked for lack of DNA. CDR1 and CDR2 (germline): SGDLS, YYNGEE. CDR3 length equals 15 residues. The CDR3: CASSAHPQRAYEQYF. Full variable domain (missing parts from reference TRBV9 and TRBJ2-7): DSGVTQTPKHLITATGQRVTLRCSPRSGDLSVYWYQQSLDQGLQFLIQYYNGEERAKGNILERFSAQQFPDLHSELNLSSLELGDSALYFCASSAHPQRAYEQYFGPGTRLTVT.

The chain has TRBV5-1 and TRBJ2-1; TCRdb proposes TRBD1, but this gene call is untestable without DNA. The CDR3 has 15 residues. Germline V gene lookup returns CDR1 SGHRS and CDR2 YFSETQ. CDR3 sequence: CASSPDTVSYNEQFF.

The J gene is TRBJ2-1, the V gene TRBV5-8; TCRdb's D call of TRBD2 is untestable without DNA. The germline CDR1 and CDR2 sequences are SGHTS and YDEGEE. The CDR3 is 15 residues long. CDR3 protein: CASSLTSGRGTEQFF. Variable domain in full (rest from reference TRBV5-8 and TRBJ2-1): EAGVTQSPTHLIKTRGQQATLRCSPISGHTSVYWYQQALGLGLQFLLWYDEGEERNRGNFPPRFSGRQFPNYSSELNVNALELEDSALYLCASSLTSGRGTEQFFGPGTRLTVL.

The V call is TRBV24-1, the J call TRBJ1-5; no DNA is available, so the TRBD1 call from TCRdb remains unchecked. The CDR3 covers 16 residues. Germline values: CDR1 KGHDR, CDR2 SFDVKD. This chain's CDR3 is CATSDRRGRDNQPQHF.

The rearrangement joins TRBV28 to TRBJ1-5; TCRdb returns TRBD1, unconfirmable since there is no DNA. This CDR3 contains 12 residues. Per germline, CDR1 MDHEN and CDR2 SYDVKM. CDR3 region: CASSGSGRPQHF. Full variable domain (rest looked up from reference TRBV28 and TRBJ1-5): DVKVTQSSRYLVKRTGEKVFLECVQDMDHENMFWYRQDPGLGLRLIYFSYDVKMKEKGDIPEGYSVSREKKERFSLILESASTNQTSMYLCASSGSGRPQHFGDGTRLSIL.

J is TRBJ2-5 and V is TRBV11-2; the D call from TCRdb, TRBD2, cannot be confirmed without DNA. This CDR3 is built from 12 residues. Germline V lookup: CDR1 SGHAT, CDR2 FQNNGV. CDR3 sequence reads: CASSPAEETQYF.

V and J are TRBV6-5 and TRBJ1-6; lacking DNA, the TRBD1 call made by TCRdb goes unchecked. In germline, CDR1 is MNHEY, CDR2 SVGAGI. This CDR3 comprises 17 residues. The CDR3 region is CASSYGPGRLDNSPLHF.

The chain couples TRBV21-1 to TRBJ1-2; TCRdb outputs TRBD1, but without DNA this stays unchecked. TRBV21-1 is labeled a pseudogene. The CDR3 contains 14 residues. The CDR3 is CASKYPEGDYGYTF.

The V call is TRBV10-1, the J call TRBJ2-7; TCRdb calls TRBD2, which cannot be checked without DNA. Germline-derived CDR1 and CDR2 are WNHNN and SYGVQD (reference sequence). This CDR3 comprises 21 residues. CDR3 amino acids: CASRVRQGGLAGRDMNPEQYF.

The chain combines TRBV14 with TRBJ1-6. There are 14 residues in the CDR3. CDR1 SGHDN and CDR2 FVKESK come from the germline V gene. The CDR3 spells CASSQGVANSPLHF.

The genes are TRBV4-1 and TRBJ2-3; TCRdb names TRBD2, which stays unverified in the absence of DNA. Germline CDR1 MGHRA, CDR2 YSYEKL. CDR3 length: 16 amino acids. CDR3 loop: CASSPRGSGATDTQYF.

This chain joins TRBV7-2 and TRBJ2-1. The CDR3 consists of 13 residues. CDR1 is SGHTA and CDR2 is FQGNSA in the germline V gene. The CDR3 loop is CASSSLGDNEQFF.

The J gene is TRBJ2-7, the V gene TRBV13; there is no DNA to check the TCRdb D call of TRBD2. This CDR3 has 15 residues. Germline V gene data show CDR1 as PRHDT and CDR2 as FYEKMQ (reference sequence). The CDR3 region is CASSPRTSGPYEQYF.

The chain joins TRBV7-2 to TRBJ1-2. In germline, CDR1 is SGHTA, CDR2 FQGNSA. The CDR3 totals 14 residues. The CDR3: CASSLVGREGGYTF.

The chain has TRBV20-1 and TRBJ2-7. The CDR3 sequence is 13 residues long. Per the germline V gene, CDR1 is DFQATT and CDR2 is SNEGSKA (reference sequence). The CDR3 loop reads CSARAGSSYEQYF.

V usage is TRBV5-1 and J usage is TRBJ2-3; TCRdb's D call of TRBD2 is untestable without DNA. There are 14 residues in the CDR3. CDR1 is SGHRS, CDR2 YFSETQ, per germline. CDR3: CASSGLAGTDTQYF.

The chain carries TRBV29-1 and TRBJ2-3; TCRdb gives TRBD1 as the D gene, but with no DNA this cannot be confirmed. Germline lookup yields CDR1 SQVTM and CDR2 ANQGSEA. The length of the CDR3 is 15 residues. The chain's CDR3 is CSVQRDGGAGYTQYF.